This is a list of T cell receptor beta chains from one sample in a study of T-cell memory formation after mild COVID-19. TCRdb used MiXCR to reprocess the 5' RACE reads, holding one entry per CDR3 protein. Here the sample spans some 310,000 distinct CDR3 sequences, 20% being singletons. Sequences were obtained from PBMCs or a T cell subset sorted from them (not recorded which). Receptor source: a man aged 18 to 30 who had mild COVID-19 (a few samples of this study predate the infection). Cell type and time point are not known. Each CDR3 is given with its conserved first and last residue. The D gene is left open where the match is weak. A clone size is listed for some rows: how often the clone was seen (once, few, many), or a class if it is expanded.

V	length	J	size	D	DNA	CDR3
TRBV5-8	16	TRBJ2-3	few	TRBD2	TGTGCCAGCAGCTTGGACGGCGGGGGGGCCGGGGATACGCAGTATTTT	CASSLDGGGAGDTQYF
TRBV4-2	17	TRBJ1-2	.	.	TGTGCCAGCAGCCAAGTCTTTCAGGGTAGACGTAACTATGGCTACACCTTC	CASSQVFQGRRNYGYTF
TRBV3-1	13	TRBJ2-3	.	.	TGTGCCAGCAGCCAAGAGGTCACTGATACGCAGCAGTTT	CASSQEVTDTQQF
TRBV9	16	TRBJ2-3	.	TRBD2	TGTGCCAGCAGCGTAGGCATAGCGGGGTTCACAGATACGCAGTATTTT	CASSVGIAGFTDTQYF
TRBV12-3/TRBV12-4	13	TRBJ2-5	many	.	TGTGCCAGCAGTTTTTCTCAGCAAGAGACCCAGTACTTC	CASSFSQQETQYF
TRBV5-1	16	TRBJ1-1	once	TRBD1	TGCGCCAGCAGCTTGGGTGGGACAGGCGAGTACACTGAAGCTTTCTTT	CASSLGGTGEYTEAFF
TRBV12-3/TRBV12-4	13	TRBJ2-1	few	TRBD2	TGTGCCAGCGCGGGACTAGCTATTGGTGAGCAGTTCTTC	CASAGLAIGEQFF
TRBV7-2	15	TRBJ2-7	.	TRBD1	TGTGCCAGCAGCCGCCACGGGACAGGGATGGGCGAGCAGTACTTC	CASSRHGTGMGEQYF
TRBV7-9	14	TRBJ2-5	.	.	TGTGCCAGCAGCTTAGACAGGATCCGGGGCGCCCAGTACTTC	CASSLDRIRGAQYF
TRBV5-1	13	TRBJ2-1	.	TRBD1	TGCGCCAGCAGCCGAACAGGGGGCGGTGAGCAGTTCTTC	CASSRTGGGEQFF
TRBV7-9	13	TRBJ2-3	few	.	TGTGCCAGCAGCTATCCCCTTTCGGATACGCAGTATTTT	CASSYPLSDTQYF
TRBV20-1	16	TRBJ2-7	.	TRBD2	TGCAGTGCTAGGGACCTTAGCGGGGGCCCGTTCTACGAGCAGTACTTC	CSARDLSGGPFYEQYF
TRBV7-2	14	TRBJ1-4	few	.	TGTGCCAGCAGCCTGACAGCTTTCCCCGAAAAACTGTTTTTT	CASSLTAFPEKLFF
TRBV7-3	13	TRBJ1-2	few	.	TGTGCCAGCAGCTCCCCAGGGTCAGTCGGCTACACCTTC	CASSSPGSVGYTF
TRBV7-9	16	TRBJ2-1	few	TRBD2	TGTGCCAGCAGCTCATTAGCGGGGGGCCTCTACAATGAGCAGTTCTTC	CASSSLAGGLYNEQFF
TRBV20-1	14	TRBJ2-4	few	TRBD1	TGCAGTGCTAGAGGCGGACAGGGGGGACGGCTTCAGTACTTC	CSARGGQGGRLQYF
TRBV5-5	16	TRBJ1-2	few	TRBD1	TGTGCCAGCAGCTTAGAAGGACAGGGCATGGCCTATGGCTACACCTTC	CASSLEGQGMAYGYTF
TRBV12-3/TRBV12-4	14	TRBJ2-3	few	.	TGTGCCAGCAGTCCTAGACAGGCCGGAGATACGCAGTATTTT	CASSPRQAGDTQYF
TRBV9	13	TRBJ2-3	many	.	TGTGCCAGCAGCCCCCACGGATCCGATACGCAGTATTTT	CASSPHGSDTQYF
TRBV4-1	14	TRBJ2-3	few	.	TGCGCCAGCAGCCAAGTAGGGGGGTCTGATACGCAGTATTTT	CASSQVGGSDTQYF
TRBV20-1	12	TRBJ1-5	few	TRBD1	TGCAGTGCCCTGACAGGGGGGAAGCCCCAGCATTTT	CSALTGGKPQHF
TRBV10-3	14	TRBJ2-7	.	.	TGTGCCATCAGTGAGCATGAGTCCAACTACGAGCAGTACTTC	CAISEHESNYEQYF
TRBV5-1	17	TRBJ2-3	few	.	TGCGCCAGCAGCTTGGCAGTTAGCAATTCCCCCCGGGATACGCAGTATTTT	CASSLAVSNSPRDTQYF
TRBV7-9	13	TRBJ1-2	few	.	TGTGCCAGCAGCCTGACAGCCGAGTATGGCTACACCTTC	CASSLTAEYGYTF
TRBV4-2	17	TRBJ2-6	few	.	TGTGCCAGCAGCCCTCCTGTGAAGGTCAGTGGGGCCAACGTCCTGACTTTC	CASSPPVKVSGANVLTF
TRBV7-9	14	TRBJ2-1	.	TRBD2	TGTGCCAGTCTCCGGGGGGGCCAAGGTCATGAGCAGTTCTTC	CASLRGGQGHEQFF
TRBV6-2/TRBV6-3	14	TRBJ2-1	.	.	TGTGCCAGCAGTTACTTGACAGATTGGGGTGAGCAGTTCTTC	CASSYLTDWGEQFF
TRBV5-1	14	TRBJ2-3	few	.	TGCGCCAGCAGCTTGGAGCATAGCACAGATACGCAGTATTTT	CASSLEHSTDTQYF
TRBV6-1	14	TRBJ2-2	few	.	TGTGCCAGCGCTGGGCAGGGGATAACCGGGGAGCTGTTTTTT	CASAGQGITGELFF
TRBV27	15	TRBJ1-4	few	TRBD1	TGTGCCAGCAGTTTATGGACAGGGGGCGAGGAAAAACTGTTTTTT	CASSLWTGGEEKLFF
TRBV5-6	12	TRBJ1-1	few	.	TGTGCCAGCAGCCCGGGGGGCAACCCAGCTTTCTTT	CASSPGGNPAFF
TRBV7-2	13	TRBJ2-3	.	.	TGTGCCAGCAGCTTAACTAGTTTAGATACGCAGTATTTT	CASSLTSLDTQYF
TRBV7-2	14	TRBJ2-1	.	TRBD2	TGTGCCAGCAGCGTAGCGGGGGGGCCAATTCGCTCGTTCTTC	CASSVAGGPIRSFF
TRBV5-1	15	TRBJ2-5	few	.	TGCGCCAGCAGCCCCGGCTGGTTGGTTCGGGAGACCCAGTACTTC	CASSPGWLVRETQYF
TRBV7-9	11	TRBJ2-5	.	.	TGTGCCAGCAGCGCCCAGGGGACCCAGTACTTC	CASSAQGTQYF
TRBV28	13	TRBJ2-1	many	.	TGTGCCAGCAGTTCCGACGGATACAATGAGCAGTTCTTC	CASSSDGYNEQFF
TRBV5-1	14	TRBJ1-5	.	.	TGCGCCAGCAGCCCGGCGACCTTGGGTCAGCCCCAGCATTTT	CASSPATLGQPQHF
TRBV9	15	TRBJ1-3	few	.	TGTGCCAGCAGCCCCCAAGGGCCCGACGGAAACACCATATATTTT	CASSPQGPDGNTIYF
TRBV10-3	15	TRBJ2-3	few	.	TGTGCCATCAGTGCTTGGCGACCCTCCACAGATACGCAGTATTTT	CAISAWRPSTDTQYF
TRBV3-1	12	TRBJ2-4	.	.	TGTGCCAGCAGCCAAGAATGGGGCCCTCGGTACTTC	CASSQEWGPRYF
TRBV5-5	16	TRBJ1-2	.	.	TGTGCCAGCAGCCCAGGACCCGCGCCGGTTTCCAGGGGCTACACCTTC	CASSPGPAPVSRGYTF
TRBV7-2	15	TRBJ1-3	few	.	TGTGCCAGCAGCTCCGTTGGATCGAGCTGGGACACCATATATTTT	CASSSVGSSWDTIYF
TRBV5-1	14	TRBJ2-5	few	.	TGCGCCAGCAGCTTGGTGGAGGCGGTAGAGACCCAGTACTTC	CASSLVEAVETQYF
TRBV3-1	17	TRBJ2-3	.	TRBD2	TGTGCCAGCAGCCAACGTACCCTAGCGGGGGGTTGGGATACGCAGTATTTT	CASSQRTLAGGWDTQYF
TRBV27	11	TRBJ1-1	.	.	TGTGCCAGCACAGATCCAGGGGAAGCTTTCTTT	CASTDPGEAFF